The clone carrying this T cell receptor beta chain appeared a single time. Its antigen is unknown. Germline lookup yields CDR1 MDHEN and CDR2 SYDVKM. V gave up 7 bases and J gave up 2 bases, with 15 bases separating them. There are 14 residues in the CDR3. The data are from a study of T cells in Graves' hyperthyroidism and ophthalmopathy. Study-wide results and caveats: Most expanded thyroid clonotypes above 0.001 also appeared in blood.

RNA transcripts gave rise to amplified TCR beta CDR3 regions. A first-round RT-PCR of the TCR CDR3 used the HTBI primer set. MiXCR, applied by TCRdb to the multiplex PCR reads, yields one record per CDR3 protein. This table has some 250,000 distinct CDR3 sequences, about 14% appearing once. Patients aged 18 to 65 had newly diagnosed hyperthyroidism that had lasted under 2 months. The diagnoses drew upon clinical symptoms, serum thyroxine and TRAb, thyroid ultrasound and orbital computed tomography. The blood sample predates any ophthalmopathy symptoms, coming from first hyperthyroidism diagnosis. The clonotype was recovered from a woman in her thirties or forties with Graves' hyperthyroidism that later progressed to Graves' ophthalmopathy. The rearrangement uses TRBV28 and TRBJ2-7; tentative D call: TRBD2 (7 bases). Source material: blood. The DNA of the CDR3 is TGTGCCAGCAATAGGGAGGGGGAGACCTACGAGCAGTACTTC. Translated, it gives CASNREGETYEQYF.